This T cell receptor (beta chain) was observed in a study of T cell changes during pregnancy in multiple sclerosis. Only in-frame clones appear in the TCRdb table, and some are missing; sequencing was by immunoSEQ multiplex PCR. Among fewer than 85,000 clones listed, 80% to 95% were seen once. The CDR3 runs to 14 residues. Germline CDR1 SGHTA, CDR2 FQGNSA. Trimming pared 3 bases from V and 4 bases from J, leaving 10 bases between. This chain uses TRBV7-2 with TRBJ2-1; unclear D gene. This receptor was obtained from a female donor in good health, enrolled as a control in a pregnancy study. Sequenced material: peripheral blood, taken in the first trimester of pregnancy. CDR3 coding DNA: TGTGCCAGCAGCTTCGGGTCTGGATACAATGAGCAGTTCTTC. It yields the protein CASSFGSGYNEQFF.